The 26 T cell receptor beta chains given below trace back to one sample, sequenced in a study of response to subunit inactivated influenza vaccine. One entry per CDR3 protein, called by TCRdb with MiXCR from the RT-PCR reads. This table holds more than 500,000 distinct CDR3 sequences, over 9% found once. The same sample was also studied in work on T cells expressing NK-cell markers. From that report: What made the TCR beta cDNA was 5'RACE template switching with UMIs.

The sequenced sample was PBMCs from blood, obtained on the day of vaccination. These receptors all come from a man aged 50-60 years who received an inactivated influenza vaccine.

This clonotype was observed many times. The CDR3 DNA reads TGTGCCAGCAGCTTAGAATTCGGCAGATACAATCAGCCCCAGCATTTT. It is translated as CASSLEFGRYNQPQHF. The rearrangement joins TRBV7-2 to TRBJ1-5; D unclear. Per the germline V gene, CDR1 is SGHTA and CDR2 is FQGNSA. The ends were cut back, 1 base at V and 3 bases at J, with 13 bases in the middle. This CDR3 has 16 residues.

In its sample, this clonotype was seen a few times. The chain is built from TRBV20-1 and TRBJ2-1; D might be TRBD2 (6 bases). CDR3 length equals 16 residues. The germline gives CDR1 DFQATT, CDR2 SNEGSKA (reference sequence). V was trimmed by 3 bases and J by 2 bases, leaving 17 bases between them. CDR3 region: CSAREVSGHTYNEQFF. The DNA for the CDR3 is TGCAGTGCTAGGGAGGTTAGCGGCCATACCTACAATGAGCAGTTCTTC.

The rearrangement uses TRBV11-2 and TRBJ2-7, with 12 bases aligning to TRBD1. With V trimmed by 5 bases and J by 3 bases, 20 bases remained unmatched. From germline, CDR1 is SGHAT and CDR2 FQNNGV. The CDR3 contains 20 residues. CDR3 in DNA: TGTGCCAGCAGCGCGTACCCACCGGGACAGGGGGCCCTATCACTCTACGAGCAGTACTTC. This gives the protein CASSAYPPGQGALSLYEQYF.

This clonotype showed up just a few times. The chain uses TRBV6-2 or TRBV6-3 and TRBJ2-7; 7 bases match TRBD1. V dropped 4 bases and J dropped 5; count of bases not matched to a gene: 5. Per the germline V gene, CDR1 is MNHEY and CDR2 is SVGEGT. The CDR3 spans 13 residues. The CDR3 sequence: CASSSGTEDEQYF. In nucleotides, the CDR3 is TGTGCCAGCAGTTCCGGGACAGAGGACGAGCAGTACTTC.

This clonotype was seen a handful of times. The rearrangement links TRBV7-2 to TRBJ1-2, with D possibly being TRBD1 (6 bases). The V end was cut by 5 bases, the J end by 3 bases, with 16 bases between. The CDR3 spans 15 residues. CDR1 is SGHTA and CDR2 is FQGNSA in the germline V gene. This CDR3 reads CASSGRAGADYGYTF. The CDR3 bases are TGTGCCAGCAGCGGCCGGGCGGGGGCAGACTATGGCTACACCTTC.

This clonotype showed up many times. The chain carries TRBV12-3 or TRBV12-4 and TRBJ2-5; 9 positions match TRBD2. J gave up 2 bases and V 7 bases, and 2 bases lay outside the gene matches. This CDR3 is 13 amino acids long. CDR3 nucleotide sequence: TGTGCCAGCAACCTAGCGGGGCAAGAGACCCAGTACTTC. Amino acid sequence: CASNLAGQETQYF.

V gene TRBV4-1 combines with J gene TRBJ1-1; tentatively, D is TRBD1 (6 bases). CDR1 and CDR2 (germline): MGHRA, YSYEKL. CDR3 size: 13 residues. V lost 5 bases and J lost 5, with 12 bases in between. The CDR3 DNA reads as TGCGCCAGCAGCAAATTACAGGGAACTGAAGCTTTCTTT. It encodes CASSKLQGTEAFF.

J is TRBJ2-3 and V is TRBV9, with a weak D call TRBD2 (5 bases). The CDR3 consists of 13 residues. The V end was cut by 7 bases, the J end by 4 bases, with 13 bases between. Germline CDR1 is SGDLS and CDR2 is YYNGEE. Written as DNA, the CDR3 is TGTGCCAGCGGACTCGGTCCCCCAGATACGCAGTATTTT. Protein: CASGLGPPDTQYF.

This clonotype was seen only a few times. The chain links TRBV5-1 to TRBJ2-3; 7 bases line up with TRBD2. With V trimmed by 1 base and J by 0 bases, 5 bases remained unmatched. Germline CDR1 SGHRS, CDR2 YFSETQ. The CDR3 has 16 residues. This CDR3 reads CASSLYPAGSTDTQYF. The CDR3 DNA follows: TGCGCCAGCAGCTTGTATCCAGCGGGAAGCACAGATACGCAGTATTTT.

This clonotype has a handful of counts. This chain uses TRBV6-1 with TRBJ2-1; tentatively, D is TRBD1 (6 bases). The CDR3 spans 15 residues. Trimming took off 2 bases at V and 4 bases at J, with 12 bases between the two ends. Looked up from germline, CDR1 is MNHNS and CDR2 is SASEGT. Written as DNA, the CDR3 is TGTGCCAGCAGTGAATCCGGGACACCTTACAATGAGCAGTTCTTC. Translating it yields CASSESGTPYNEQFF.

The chain employs TRBV5-1 and TRBJ1-3, with D perhaps matching TRBD1 (5 bases). This CDR3 has 14 amino acids. V lost 4 bases and J lost 3, with 11 bases in between. Germline assignment: CDR1 SGHRS and CDR2 YFSETQ. The CDR3 sequence is CASSVDRNGNTIYF. The CDR3 coding sequence is TGCGCCAGCAGCGTCGACAGAAATGGAAACACCATATATTTT. Supplemented by reference TRBV5-1 and TRBJ1-3, the full variable domain reads KAGVTQTPRYLIKTRGQQVTLSCSPISGHRSVSWYQQTPGQGLQFLFEYFSETQRNKGNFPGRFSGRQFSNSRSEMNVSTLELGDSALYLCASSVDRNGNTIYFGEGSWLTVV.

This clonotype was picked up a small number of times. The genes are TRBV29-1 and TRBJ1-2; unclear D gene. The CDR3 runs to 11 residues. Germline CDR1 reads SQVTM; CDR2 reads ANQGSEA. V was shortened by 6 bases and J by 1 base, with 6 bases between the two germline ends. DNA for the CDR3: TGCAGCGTACCCGATAACTATGGCTACACCTTC. Amino acids: CSVPDNYGYTF.

The chain is built from TRBV7-2 and TRBJ2-6; a possible D gene is TRBD1 (7 bases). CDR1 and CDR2 (germline): SGHTA, FQGNSA. The V and J ends lost 1 base and 2 bases respectively, with 12 bases between them. The CDR3 sequence is 17 residues long. CDR3 DNA: TGTGCCAGCAGCTTAGGGAGGAGGGGGCCTGGGGCCAACGTCCTGACTTTC. It translates to CASSLGRRGPGANVLTF.

This clonotype was seen only a few times. V usage is TRBV20-1 and J usage is TRBJ2-1; 8 positions agree with TRBD2. The CDR3 totals 15 residues. Germline loops: CDR1 DFQATT, CDR2 SNEGSKA (reference sequence). The V segment lost 0 bases and the J segment 7 bases; nucleotides outside the gene matches: 8. The CDR3 here is CSARDIGRAENEQFF. The CDR3 bases are TGCAGTGCTAGAGATATCGGGAGGGCGGAAAATGAGCAGTTCTTC.

This clonotype was counted between two and nine times. The CDR3 loop is CATSSRSGISSYEQYF. The CDR3 coding sequence is TGTGCCACCAGCAGCAGAAGCGGGATTAGCTCCTACGAGCAGTACTTC. The gene calls are TRBV15 and TRBJ2-7, with TRBD2 matching over 7 bases. CDR1 is LNHNV, CDR2 YYDKDF, per germline (reference sequence). J gave up 0 bases and V 3 bases, and 8 bases lay outside the gene matches. The CDR3 extends over 16 amino acids.

V and J are TRBV7-9 and TRBJ2-1; D is perhaps TRBD1 or TRBD2 (5 bases each). The CDR3 has 14 amino acids. The germline V gene encodes CDR1 SEHNR and CDR2 FQNEAQ (reference sequence). V was shortened by 7 bases and J by 8 bases, with 18 bases between the two germline ends. The CDR3 is CASTPGGWEYEQFF. The CDR3, as DNA: TGTGCCAGCACCCCTGGGGGATGGGAATATGAGCAGTTCTTC.

The sample holds a few counts of this clonotype. The rearrangement links TRBV7-9 to TRBJ2-7; TRBD1 might be the D (6 bases). This CDR3 has 16 amino acids. V was cut by 4 bases and J by 1 base, with 17 bases left in between. In germline, CDR1 is SEHNR, CDR2 FQNEAQ (reference sequence). The CDR3 DNA follows: TGTGCCAGCAGCTCCATGTACACAAGGGGGTCCTACGAGCAGTACTTC. Amino acids: CASSSMYTRGSYEQYF.

V is TRBV20-1 and J is TRBJ2-7, with TRBD2 matching over 7 bases. This CDR3 is 13 amino acids long. The germline V gene encodes CDR1 DFQATT and CDR2 SNEGSKA (reference sequence). CDR3 in amino acids: CIATGLPPYEQYF. The CDR3 DNA reads TGCATTGCCACGGGACTACCCCCCTACGAGCAGTACTTC.

This clonotype was counted only a few times. The chain uses TRBV10-2 and TRBJ1-1, with 8 nucleotides matching TRBD1. This CDR3 has 14 amino acids. V gave up 6 bases and J gave up 0 bases; unmatched junction bases: 3. CDR1 is WSHSY, CDR2 SAAADI, per germline. Here the CDR3 reads CASRDRVLNTEAFF. DNA for the CDR3: TGCGCCAGCAGGGACAGGGTCCTGAACACTGAAGCTTTCTTT.

The V gene is TRBV5-1, the J gene TRBJ2-2; D is ambiguous. With 0 bases removed from V and 1 base from J, the gap between germline ends came to 7 bases. The CDR3 loop spans 15 amino acids. Germline V gene data show CDR1 as SGHRS and CDR2 as YFSETQ. The CDR3 loop is CASSLEFGNTGELFF. The CDR3 nucleotides are TGCGCCAGCAGCTTGGAGTTCGGGAACACCGGGGAGCTGTTTTTT.

This clonotype was found a few times. V usage is TRBV18 and J usage is TRBJ2-5, with D possibly matching TRBD1 (6 bases). This CDR3 region has 14 residues. The V and J ends lost 7 bases and 6 bases respectively, with 18 bases between them. Looked up from germline, CDR1 is KGHSH and CDR2 is LQKENI. The DNA for the CDR3 is TGTGCCAGCTACCCTCGGGACAAAGGGAAGACCCAGTACTTC. It translates to CASYPRDKGKTQYF.

This clonotype has more than one count but fewer than ten. The V gene is TRBV5-1, the J gene TRBJ2-7; TRBD1 aligns across 9 bases. Trimming cost V 3 bases and J 0 bases; bases outside gene matches: 10. The CDR3 contains 17 residues. CDR1 is SGHRS, CDR2 YFSETQ, per germline. CDR3 sequence (DNA): TGCGCCAGCAGCTATTATAGGACAGGGGACGTCTCCTACGAGCAGTACTTC. It specifies CASSYYRTGDVSYEQYF.

A few counts support this clonotype. J is TRBJ1-6 and V is TRBV15, with D possibly being TRBD1 (6 bases). V was clipped by 0 bases and J by 12 bases, with 15 bases between them. CDR1 LNHNV and CDR2 YYDKDF come from the germline V gene (reference sequence). The length of the CDR3 is 15 residues. CDR3 DNA: TGTGCCACCAGCAGAGATATTGGACAGATATTACCCCTCCACTTT. Its protein product is CATSRDIGQILPLHF.

This clonotype came up a few times. The chain couples TRBV7-6 to TRBJ2-2; D call uncertain. Germline lookup yields CDR1 SGHVS and CDR2 FNYEAQ. V was cut by 5 bases and J by 2 bases, with 12 bases left in between. The CDR3 consists of 15 residues. CDR3 nucleotide sequence: TGTGCCAGCAGCCAAGGGCCAGCTAACACCGGGGAGCTGTTTTTT. It specifies CASSQGPANTGELFF.

This clonotype has at least ten counts. V and J are TRBV12-3 or TRBV12-4 and TRBJ1-5; D is uncertain. This CDR3 spans 15 amino acids. Trimming left V 4 bases short and J 1 base short, with 11 bases between. Written as DNA, the CDR3 is TGTGCCAGCAGTTCCGCGGGCGTGAGCAATCAGCCCCAGCATTTT. This gives the protein CASSSAGVSNQPQHF.

This clonotype was found a few times. The V gene is TRBV6-4, the J gene TRBJ2-1; possible D gene TRBD1, 5 bases. CDR3 size: 15 residues. Trimming stripped 5 bases from V and 4 bases from J, with 15 bases between. The germline V gene encodes CDR1 MRHNA and CDR2 SNTAGT. The CDR3 is CASSYQGFPYNEQFF. The CDR3 DNA follows: TGTGCCAGCAGTTACCAGGGTTTTCCTTACAATGAGCAGTTCTTC.